The rows below give T cell receptor beta chains drawn from one sample of a study of persistence of HIV-infected CD4 T cells. Sequencing used immunoSEQ multiplex PCR; TCRdb keeps in-frame clones, though not all of them. The table has 30,000 or so clones, 82% seen once. The antigens these receptors bind are not known. The sequencing used CD4+ T cells sorted from PBMCs after approximately 19-hour stimulation, collected from a patient who received antiretroviral therapy. The receptors shown here come from an adult man with HIV who was CMV-seropositive. Each CDR3 is given with its conserved first and last residue. A D gene is named only where the DNA matches it firmly. Rows give clone size only sometimes, using once, few, many, or a class for an expanded clone.

abundance: few
len: 11
j_gene: TRBJ1-2
d_gene: NA
v_gene: TRBV6-5
CDR3nt: TGTGCCAGCAGCTCAGCGAGTGGCTACACCTTC
CDR3aa: CASSSASGYTF

abundance: NA
len: 12
j_gene: TRBJ1-6
d_gene: NA
v_gene: TRBV7-3
CDR3nt: TGTGCCAGCAGCTACCGAGCGGCACCCCTCCACTTT
CDR3aa: CASSYRAAPLHF

abundance: NA
len: 12
j_gene: TRBJ1-5
d_gene: NA
v_gene: TRBV27
CDR3nt: TGTGCCAGCAGTGAGAGGGGTCAGCCCCAGCATTTT
CDR3aa: CASSERGQPQHF

abundance: NA
len: 14
j_gene: TRBJ1-4
d_gene: NA
v_gene: TRBV4-2
CDR3nt: TGTGCCAGCAGCCAAGCGAAAAGGAATGAAAAACTGTTTTTT
CDR3aa: CASSQAKRNEKLFF

abundance: NA
len: 14
j_gene: TRBJ2-1
d_gene: TRBD2
v_gene: TRBV29-1
CDR3nt: TGCAGCGTGGGCCGCGGGGGGGCTTTAAGTGAGCAGTTCTTC
CDR3aa: CSVGRGGALSEQFF

abundance: NA
len: 15
j_gene: TRBJ2-2
d_gene: NA
v_gene: TRBV9
CDR3nt: TGTGCCAGCACCGTGGGGCGACCGAACACCGGGGAGCTGTTTTTT
CDR3aa: CASTVGRPNTGELFF

abundance: NA
len: 13
j_gene: TRBJ1-4
d_gene: NA
v_gene: TRBV6-5
CDR3nt: TGTGCCTCTCAGCGGGGGGCTAATGAAAAACTGTTTTTT
CDR3aa: CASQRGANEKLFF

abundance: NA
len: 12
j_gene: TRBJ1-1
d_gene: NA
v_gene: TRBV6-5
CDR3nt: TGTGCCAGCTCCCGAAGACAGGACCAAGCTTTCTTT
CDR3aa: CASSRRQDQAFF

abundance: NA
len: 14
j_gene: TRBJ1-1
d_gene: NA
v_gene: TRBV30
CDR3nt: TGTGCCTGGAGTAATCAAGGGAGAGGTACTGAAGCTTTCTTT
CDR3aa: CAWSNQGRGTEAFF

abundance: NA
len: 16
j_gene: TRBJ2-2
d_gene: TRBD1
v_gene: TRBV10-3
CDR3nt: TGTGCCATCAGTGTGGGACAGGGGCGAAACACCGGGGAGCTGTTTTTT
CDR3aa: CAISVGQGRNTGELFF

abundance: NA
len: 16
j_gene: TRBJ1-5
d_gene: NA
v_gene: TRBV19
CDR3nt: TGTGCCAGTAGTACCCATAGTCCAGCTTTCGATCAGCCCCAGCATTTT
CDR3aa: CASSTHSPAFDQPQHF

abundance: NA
len: 15
j_gene: TRBJ1-1
d_gene: TRBD1
v_gene: TRBV6-2/TRBV6-3
CDR3nt: TGTGCCAGCAGTTACCTTCAGGGGGCAGGCACTGAAGCTTTCTTT
CDR3aa: CASSYLQGAGTEAFF

abundance: few
len: 16
j_gene: TRBJ1-2
d_gene: NA
v_gene: TRBV27
CDR3nt: TGTGCCAGCAGTTTACTGGCGCCAGGACCACCCACTGGCTACACCTTC
CDR3aa: CASSLLAPGPPTGYTF

abundance: once
len: 15
j_gene: TRBJ2-2
d_gene: NA
v_gene: TRBV5-4
CDR3nt: TGTGCCAGCACCCGGGACTTGGGGAACACCGGGGAGCTGTTTTTT
CDR3aa: CASTRDLGNTGELFF

abundance: NA
len: 15
j_gene: TRBJ2-5
d_gene: NA
v_gene: TRBV2
CDR3nt: TGTGCCAGCAGTGAATCTCTCACTCTAGGAGAGACCCAGTACTTC
CDR3aa: CASSESLTLGETQYF

abundance: NA
len: 11
j_gene: TRBJ1-4
d_gene: NA
v_gene: TRBV13
CDR3nt: TGTGCCAGCAGCATTAATGAAAAACTGTTTTTT
CDR3aa: CASSINEKLFF